These T cell receptor beta chains were read from a single sample in a study of T cells in Graves' hyperthyroidism and ophthalmopathy. TCRdb reanalysed the multiplex PCR reads using MiXCR and keeps one entry per CDR3 protein. The repertoire consists of approximately 300,000 distinct CDR3 sequences, with approximately 17% occurring once and the leading ten covering around 57%. The sample was blood. The receptors were gathered from an older woman with Graves' ophthalmopathy. Both conserved end residues are part of each CDR3. Each record gives: J gene, D gene, clone size, V gene, CDR3 DNA, CDR3 protein. D genes are given only for firm matches. For some rows the clone size is stated as once, few or many, or as a class when expanded; others skip it.

J gene: TRBJ2-6
D gene: NA
clone size: few
V gene: TRBV11-2
CDR3 DNA: TGTGCCAGCAGCTCCTCAGGGGCTGGGGCCAACGTCCTGACTTTC
CDR3 protein: CASSSSGAGANVLTF

J gene: TRBJ2-7
D gene: NA
clone size: many
V gene: TRBV3-1
CDR3 DNA: TGTGCCAGCAGCCAAGATCCTACGAAGCAGTACTTC
CDR3 protein: CASSQDPTKQYF

J gene: TRBJ2-2
D gene: NA
clone size: few
V gene: TRBV6-2/TRBV6-3
CDR3 DNA: TGTGCCAGCAGCCGAATAGGGAACACCGGGGAGCTGTTTTTT
CDR3 protein: CASSRIGNTGELFF

J gene: TRBJ2-3
D gene: NA
clone size: many
V gene: TRBV6-1
CDR3 DNA: TGTGCCAGCAGTAACAGGGCTCTCAGTGGGGATACGCAGTATTTT
CDR3 protein: CASSNRALSGDTQYF

J gene: TRBJ2-3
D gene: NA
clone size: many
V gene: TRBV5-1
CDR3 DNA: TGTGCCAGCAGTCCACTAAGTCCAGATACGCAGTATTTT
CDR3 protein: CASSPLSPDTQYF

J gene: TRBJ2-3
D gene: TRBD2
clone size: many
V gene: TRBV7-2
CDR3 DNA: TGTGCCAGCGCGAAGCGGGGGGGGCCTGGTAGAGATACGCAGTATTTT
CDR3 protein: CASAKRGGPGRDTQYF

J gene: TRBJ2-3
D gene: TRBD1
clone size: many
V gene: TRBV29-1
CDR3 DNA: TGCAGCGTCGCAATAGACAGGGCCACAGATACGCAGTATTTT
CDR3 protein: CSVAIDRATDTQYF

J gene: TRBJ2-7
D gene: NA
clone size: many
V gene: TRBV10-3
CDR3 DNA: TGTGCCATCAGACAGGCACTCTCCTACGAGCAGTACTTC
CDR3 protein: CAIRQALSYEQYF

J gene: TRBJ1-4
D gene: TRBD1
clone size: few
V gene: TRBV6-2/TRBV6-3
CDR3 DNA: TGTGCCAGCGGCTCGACAGGGGTGAATGAAAAACTGTTTTTT
CDR3 protein: CASGSTGVNEKLFF

J gene: TRBJ1-1
D gene: NA
clone size: many
V gene: TRBV2
CDR3 DNA: TGTGCCAGCAGTGAAAGAGTTGGGCGCACTGAAGCTTTCTTT
CDR3 protein: CASSERVGRTEAFF

J gene: TRBJ2-1
D gene: NA
clone size: many
V gene: TRBV18
CDR3 DNA: TGTGCCAGCTCCACGACTAGTTCCTACAATGAGCAGTTCTTC
CDR3 protein: CASSTTSSYNEQFF

J gene: TRBJ2-1
D gene: TRBD1
clone size: few
V gene: TRBV29-1
CDR3 DNA: TGCAGCGTCTCCGGGACAGGGTTCAGTGAGCAGTTCTTC
CDR3 protein: CSVSGTGFSEQFF

J gene: TRBJ1-1
D gene: NA
clone size: many
V gene: TRBV5-1
CDR3 DNA: TGCGCCAGCAGCCAACAACCTTTGACAGGAACGAACACTGAAGCTTTCTTT
CDR3 protein: CASSQQPLTGTNTEAFF

J gene: TRBJ2-5
D gene: NA
clone size: few
V gene: TRBV19
CDR3 DNA: TGTGCCAGTAGTATCGGGTGGGGCCAAGAGACCCAGTACTTC
CDR3 protein: CASSIGWGQETQYF

J gene: TRBJ1-1
D gene: NA
clone size: few
V gene: TRBV14
CDR3 DNA: TGTGCCAGCAGCCTTATGGGGAACACTGAAGCTTTCTTT
CDR3 protein: CASSLMGNTEAFF

J gene: TRBJ1-1
D gene: NA
clone size: many
V gene: TRBV6-2/TRBV6-3
CDR3 DNA: TGTGCCAGCAGTTACAGACCCGTTAGTTACACTGAAGCTTTCTTT
CDR3 protein: CASSYRPVSYTEAFF

J gene: TRBJ2-1
D gene: NA
clone size: many
V gene: TRBV18
CDR3 DNA: TGTGCCAGCTCACCCATTTCGGGATACAATGAGCAGTTCTTC
CDR3 protein: CASSPISGYNEQFF

J gene: TRBJ2-5
D gene: TRBD1
clone size: few
V gene: TRBV27
CDR3 DNA: TGTGCCAGCAGTTTCTTGGGACAGGGTTTCGAGACCCAGTACTTC
CDR3 protein: CASSFLGQGFETQYF

J gene: TRBJ2-2
D gene: NA
clone size: NA
V gene: TRBV6-1
CDR3 DNA: TGTGCCAGCAGCCTAATAGGGGCCTCCGCCGGGGAGCTGTTTTTT
CDR3 protein: CASSLIGASAGELFF

J gene: TRBJ1-6
D gene: NA
clone size: few
V gene: TRBV5-1
CDR3 DNA: TGCGCCAGCCGGGGGGAGAGCTCCTATAATTCACCCCTCCACTTT
CDR3 protein: CASRGESSYNSPLHF

J gene: TRBJ2-7
D gene: NA
clone size: many
V gene: TRBV12-5
CDR3 DNA: TGTGCTAGTGGTTTGTGGGCAGGGTCATACTACGAGCAGTACTTC
CDR3 protein: CASGLWAGSYYEQYF

J gene: TRBJ2-1
D gene: TRBD2
clone size: many
V gene: TRBV7-3
CDR3 DNA: TGTGCCAGCAGCTCCAGACTAGCGGGGTCCAAGAAGCAGTTCTTC
CDR3 protein: CASSSRLAGSKKQFF

J gene: TRBJ2-7
D gene: NA
clone size: NA
V gene: TRBV6-1
CDR3 DNA: TGTGCCAGCAGACCGTCCGGGGGACTTAGCTCCTACGAGCAGTACTTC
CDR3 protein: CASRPSGGLSSYEQYF

J gene: TRBJ2-3
D gene: NA
clone size: many
V gene: TRBV5-1
CDR3 DNA: TGCGCCAGCAGCTCGCGTAACACAGATACGCAGTATTTT
CDR3 protein: CASSSRNTDTQYF

J gene: TRBJ2-2
D gene: TRBD2
clone size: NA
V gene: TRBV2
CDR3 DNA: TGTGCCAGCAGCGCCGGGGGGGGAATCGGGGAGCTGTTTTTT
CDR3 protein: CASSAGGGIGELFF

J gene: TRBJ2-1
D gene: NA
clone size: NA
V gene: TRBV4-2
CDR3 DNA: TGTGCCAGCATGGACAGCCTCAAACCTAATGAGCAGTTCTTC
CDR3 protein: CASMDSLKPNEQFF

J gene: TRBJ2-1
D gene: NA
clone size: many
V gene: TRBV7-2
CDR3 DNA: TGTGCCAGCAGCTCCGGACCAGAGCAGTTCTTC
CDR3 protein: CASSSGPEQFF

J gene: TRBJ2-7
D gene: TRBD1
clone size: NA
V gene: TRBV20-1
CDR3 DNA: TGCAGTGCTCTTAGACAGGGACAGGAAATTTACGAGCAGTACTTC
CDR3 protein: CSALRQGQEIYEQYF